The rows below give T cell receptor beta chains drawn from one sample of a study of identical twins. TCRdb used MiXCR to reprocess the 5' RACE reads, holding one entry per CDR3 protein. The sample includes roughly 1.6 million distinct CDR3 sequences, about 31% of them seen just once. The sequenced sample consisted of cord blood. The origin of the receptors is a newborn girl in good health. Each CDR3 is given with its conserved first and last residue. The D gene is left open where the match is weak. Not every row has a clone size; where given, it reads once, few, many or a size class.

clone_size: many; j_call: TRBJ2-3; d_call: TRBD2; v_call: TRBV14; cdr3_aa: CASSQGRLAGTDTQYF; cdr3_nt: TGTGCCAGCAGCCAAGGGCGTCTAGCGGGCACAGATACGCAGTATTTT
clone_size: NA; j_call: TRBJ2-1; d_call: TRBD1; v_call: TRBV29-1; cdr3_aa: CSVGDRANNEQFF; cdr3_nt: TGCAGCGTTGGAGACAGGGCAAACAATGAGCAGTTCTTC
clone_size: NA; j_call: TRBJ1-5; d_call: TRBD1; v_call: TRBV2; cdr3_aa: CASSWGRGTGGNQPQHF; cdr3_nt: TGTGCCAGCAGTTGGGGACGCGGGACAGGGGGCAATCAGCCCCAGCATTTT
clone_size: many; j_call: TRBJ2-5; d_call: NA; v_call: TRBV29-1; cdr3_aa: CSSQRDTEQETQYF; cdr3_nt: TGCAGTAGTCAGAGGGACACCGAGCAAGAGACCCAGTACTTC
clone_size: few; j_call: TRBJ2-3; d_call: TRBD2; v_call: TRBV20-1; cdr3_aa: CSARHGGSTDTQYF; cdr3_nt: TGCAGTGCTAGACACGGGGGGTCCACAGATACGCAGTATTTT
clone_size: NA; j_call: TRBJ2-5; d_call: TRBD2; v_call: TRBV5-4; cdr3_aa: CASSSPASGDDHNEQYF; cdr3_nt: TGTGCCAGCAGCTCTCCTGCTAGCGGGGATGACCACAATGAGCAGTACTTC
clone_size: NA; j_call: TRBJ1-2; d_call: TRBD1; v_call: TRBV6-1; cdr3_aa: CASRNRDSRDYGYTF; cdr3_nt: TGTGCCAGCAGGAACCGGGACAGCAGGGACTATGGCTACACCTTC
clone_size: few; j_call: TRBJ2-7; d_call: NA; v_call: TRBV27; cdr3_aa: CATGRNSYEQYF; cdr3_nt: TGTGCCACCGGGCGGAACTCCTACGAGCAGTACTTC
clone_size: NA; j_call: TRBJ2-7; d_call: NA; v_call: TRBV28; cdr3_aa: CASSLVFGAGHEQYF; cdr3_nt: TGTGCCAGCAGTTTAGTTTTTGGAGCTGGGCACGAGCAGTACTTC
clone_size: NA; j_call: TRBJ2-5; d_call: NA; v_call: TRBV18; cdr3_aa: CASSLKNNQETQYF; cdr3_nt: TGTGCCAGCTCACTCAAGAATAATCAAGAGACCCAGTACTTC
clone_size: NA; j_call: TRBJ2-3; d_call: TRBD2; v_call: TRBV20-1; cdr3_aa: CSASSGTSGRLSTDTQYF; cdr3_nt: TGCAGTGCTAGCTCCGGGACTAGCGGACGACTTAGCACAGATACGCAGTATTTT
clone_size: many; j_call: TRBJ2-7; d_call: NA; v_call: TRBV10-3; cdr3_aa: CAAPRDDRNEQYF; cdr3_nt: TGTGCCGCCCCTCGAGACGACCGAAACGAGCAGTACTTC
clone_size: few; j_call: TRBJ2-2; d_call: TRBD1; v_call: TRBV5-1; cdr3_aa: CASTYQRQGAGELFF; cdr3_nt: TGCGCCAGCACCTACCAACGACAGGGGGCCGGGGAGCTGTTTTTT
clone_size: NA; j_call: TRBJ1-4; d_call: NA; v_call: TRBV28; cdr3_aa: CASMGATNEELFF; cdr3_nt: TGTGCCAGCATGGGCGCAACTAATGAAGAACTGTTTTTT
clone_size: NA; j_call: TRBJ2-4; d_call: TRBD2; v_call: TRBV20-1; cdr3_aa: CSASGLAGGNIQYF; cdr3_nt: TGCAGTGCTAGTGGACTAGCGGGAGGAAACATTCAGTACTTC
clone_size: NA; j_call: TRBJ2-1; d_call: NA; v_call: TRBV27; cdr3_aa: CASSFIPGKNEQFF; cdr3_nt: TGTGCCAGCAGTTTTATCCCAGGGAAGAATGAGCAGTTCTTC
clone_size: NA; j_call: TRBJ2-7; d_call: NA; v_call: TRBV28; cdr3_aa: CASGTFTNEQYF; cdr3_nt: TGTGCCAGCGGGACGTTCACCAACGAGCAGTACTTC
clone_size: NA; j_call: TRBJ2-7; d_call: NA; v_call: TRBV20-1; cdr3_aa: CSALLVHGNNEQYF; cdr3_nt: TGCAGTGCTCTTTTAGTACATGGGAACAATGAGCAGTACTTC
clone_size: few; j_call: TRBJ1-1; d_call: NA; v_call: TRBV5-1; cdr3_aa: CASSPRTKNTEAFF; cdr3_nt: TGCGCCAGCAGCCCTCGGACTAAGAACACTGAAGCTTTCTTT
clone_size: NA; j_call: TRBJ2-7; d_call: NA; v_call: TRBV6-1; cdr3_aa: CASSEMPGDSYEQYF; cdr3_nt: TGTGCCAGCAGTGAAATGCCAGGGGACTCCTACGAGCAGTACTTC
clone_size: NA; j_call: TRBJ1-2; d_call: NA; v_call: TRBV28; cdr3_aa: CASSLLGVRIYGYTF; cdr3_nt: TGTGCCAGCAGTTTATTGGGGGTGCGGATCTATGGCTACACCTTC
clone_size: NA; j_call: TRBJ2-7; d_call: NA; v_call: TRBV4-2; cdr3_aa: CASSQRPGPPYEQYF; cdr3_nt: TGTGCCAGCAGCCAAAGGCCGGGACCTCCCTACGAGCAGTACTTC
clone_size: NA; j_call: TRBJ2-7; d_call: NA; v_call: TRBV20-1; cdr3_aa: CSARDLGRLSYEQYF; cdr3_nt: TGCAGTGCTAGAGATCTCGGCCGCCTGTCCTACGAGCAGTACTTC
clone_size: few; j_call: TRBJ2-1; d_call: TRBD2; v_call: TRBV12-3/TRBV12-4; cdr3_aa: CASSLRLAGVESEQFF; cdr3_nt: TGTGCCAGCAGTTTAAGGCTAGCGGGAGTCGAGAGTGAGCAGTTCTTC
clone_size: NA; j_call: TRBJ2-3; d_call: TRBD2; v_call: TRBV4-2; cdr3_aa: CASSLTSAPQYF; cdr3_nt: TGTGCCAGCAGTCTAACTAGCGCACCGCAGTATTTT
clone_size: once; j_call: TRBJ2-3; d_call: TRBD1; v_call: TRBV9; cdr3_aa: CASSVSVGQGGSDTQYF; cdr3_nt: TGTGCCAGCAGCGTGTCCGTGGGACAGGGAGGTTCAGATACGCAGTATTTT
clone_size: few; j_call: TRBJ1-1; d_call: TRBD1; v_call: TRBV6-1; cdr3_aa: CASSEQGATEAFF; cdr3_nt: TGTGCCAGCAGCGAACAGGGGGCCACTGAAGCTTTCTTT
clone_size: once; j_call: TRBJ1-1; d_call: TRBD1; v_call: TRBV7-9; cdr3_aa: CASSSSRDRRENTEAFF; cdr3_nt: TGTGCCAGCAGCTCCTCTCGGGACAGGAGGGAAAACACTGAAGCTTTCTTT
clone_size: many; j_call: TRBJ2-4; d_call: NA; v_call: TRBV11-2; cdr3_aa: CASSLEGVGKNIQYF; cdr3_nt: TGTGCCAGCAGCTTAGAAGGGGTTGGCAAAAACATTCAGTACTTC
clone_size: NA; j_call: TRBJ1-2; d_call: TRBD1; v_call: TRBV28; cdr3_aa: CASSLPPGQGYGYTF; cdr3_nt: TGTGCCAGCAGTTTACCGCCGGGACAGGGCTATGGCTACACCTTC
clone_size: NA; j_call: TRBJ1-2; d_call: TRBD1; v_call: TRBV20-1; cdr3_aa: CSAKDRGGSYGYTF; cdr3_nt: TGCAGTGCTAAAGACAGGGGCGGGAGCTATGGCTACACCTTC
clone_size: NA; j_call: TRBJ2-6; d_call: TRBD2; v_call: TRBV27; cdr3_aa: CASSLFSGGGGANVLTF; cdr3_nt: TGTGCCAGCAGTTTATTTAGCGGGGGAGGGGGGGCCAACGTCCTGACTTTC
clone_size: few; j_call: TRBJ2-4; d_call: TRBD2; v_call: TRBV3-1; cdr3_aa: CASSRTSGLAKNIQYF; cdr3_nt: TGTGCCAGCAGCCGCACTAGCGGATTAGCCAAAAACATTCAGTACTTC
clone_size: NA; j_call: TRBJ1-2; d_call: TRBD1; v_call: TRBV20-1; cdr3_aa: CSADNRGRINGYTF; cdr3_nt: TGCAGTGCTGATAACAGGGGGCGAATAAATGGCTACACCTTC
clone_size: few; j_call: TRBJ2-3; d_call: TRBD2; v_call: TRBV2; cdr3_aa: CASNPGTSGVDTQYF; cdr3_nt: TGTGCCAGCAACCCCGGGACTAGCGGGGTCGATACGCAGTATTTT
clone_size: NA; j_call: TRBJ1-1; d_call: NA; v_call: TRBV7-9; cdr3_aa: CASSERQGLNTEAFF; cdr3_nt: TGTGCCAGCAGCGAGAGGCAGGGGCTGAACACTGAAGCTTTCTTT